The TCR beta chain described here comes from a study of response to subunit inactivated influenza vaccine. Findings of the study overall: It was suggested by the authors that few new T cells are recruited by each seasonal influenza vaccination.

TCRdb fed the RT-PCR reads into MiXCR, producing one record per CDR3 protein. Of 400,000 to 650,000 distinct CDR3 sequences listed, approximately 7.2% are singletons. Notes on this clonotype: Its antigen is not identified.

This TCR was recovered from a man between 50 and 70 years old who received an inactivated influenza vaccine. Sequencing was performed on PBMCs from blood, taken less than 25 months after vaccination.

CDR3 region: CASSSVRVRESSGANVLTF. The CDR3 DNA follows: TGTGCCAGCAGTTCCGTAAGGGTCAGGGAGAGCTCTGGGGCCAACGTCCTGACTTTC. V is TRBV28 and J is TRBJ2-6, with D possibly called TRBD1 or TRBD2 (5 bases each). This CDR3 comprises 19 residues. Trimming took 4 bases from V and 0 from J, leaving 19 bases between them. CDR1 is MDHEN, CDR2 SYDVKM, per germline.